Below, 15 T cell receptor beta chains from the same sample are listed, as sequenced in a study of T cells in localized non-small cell lung cancer. TCRdb keeps only in-frame clones here, not all; method: immunoSEQ multiplex PCR. This sample has 20,000 to 30,000 clones, with around 90% found just once. The material sequenced was peripheral blood, taken before any cancer treatment. These receptors all stem from a man aged 40 to 69 with stage III squamous cell lung carcinoma.

The V and J genes are TRBV7-2 and TRBJ2-1, with D uncertain. CDR1 is SGHTA, CDR2 FQGNSA, per germline. CDR3 length: 16 amino acids. Trimming took 0 bases from V and 14 from J, leaving 23 bases between them. CDR3 nucleotides: TGTGCCAGCAGCTTAGCTCTCGGATCCCAACCCCCGATTGAGTTCTTC. This encodes CASSLALGSQPPIEFF.

The chain has TRBV7-3 and TRBJ1-1; no clear D gene. The germline V and J ends were trimmed by 1 base and 3 bases, with 9 bases remaining between them. The CDR3 has 14 residues. Germline CDR1 and CDR2: SGHTA and FQGTGA. CDR3 in amino acids: CASSLKKGYTEAFF. As DNA, the CDR3 is TGTGCCAGCAGCTTAAAGAAAGGGTACACTGAAGCTTTCTTT.

V is TRBV28 and J is TRBJ2-7, with 7 positions matching TRBD2. Germline V gene data show CDR1 as MDHEN and CDR2 as SYDVKM. The junction had 7 bases not matched to a gene; V was cut back by 5 bases and J by 0 bases. The CDR3 covers 15 residues. The chain's CDR3 is CASSELSGPSYEQYF. The CDR3 nucleotides read TGTGCCAGCAGTGAACTTAGCGGGCCCTCCTACGAGCAGTACTTC.

The rearrangement links TRBV4-1 to TRBJ1-1; D is perhaps TRBD1 (5 bases). V lost 4 bases and J 1 base, leaving 10 bases between the germline ends. Germline assignment: CDR1 MGHRA and CDR2 YSYEKL. The CDR3 loop spans 14 amino acids. The CDR3 DNA is TGCGCCAGCAGCCTGAGGGGAGAGAACACTGAAGCTTTCTTT. Amino acid sequence: CASSLRGENTEAFF.

The J gene is TRBJ2-1, the V gene TRBV25-1, with D unresolved. CDR3 length equals 11 residues. V was pared by 4 bases and J by 7 bases, with 5 bases between. Germline CDR1 and CDR2: MGHDK and SYGVNS. The CDR3 protein is CASSGGNEQFF. CDR3 nucleotide sequence: TGTGCCAGCAGTGGAGGTAATGAGCAGTTCTTC. Full variable domain (outside the CDR3, taken from reference TRBV25-1 and TRBJ2-1): EADIYQTPRYLVIGTGKKITLECSQTMGHDKMYWYQQDPGMELHLIHYSYGVNSTEKGDLSSESTVSRIRTEHFPLTLESARPSHTSQYLCASSGGNEQFFGPGTRLTVL.

The V gene is TRBV30, the J gene TRBJ2-7, with D perhaps given as TRBD1 or TRBD2 (6 bases each). The V end lost 0 bases, the J end lost 3 bases, and 12 bases lay between the germline ends. Looked up from germline, CDR1 is GTSNPN and CDR2 is SVGIG (reference sequence). The CDR3 covers 14 residues. CDR3 DNA: TGTGCCTGGAGTGTGGGGGGCTTACACTACGAGCAGTACTTC. It yields the protein CAWSVGGLHYEQYF.

The V call is TRBV7-2, the J call TRBJ2-3; 9 nucleotides match TRBD2. The CDR3 runs to 16 residues. The germline V gene encodes CDR1 SGHTA and CDR2 FQGNSA. The V gene end was trimmed by 2 bases and the J gene end by 3 bases; junction bases not matched to a gene: 6. CDR3 nucleotides: TGTGCCAGCAGCTTAATATTTAGCGGGGGAACAGATACGCAGTATTTT. Translating gives CASSLIFSGGTDTQYF.

J is TRBJ1-1 and V is TRBV7-9; maybe TRBD1 (5 bases). This CDR3 is built from 13 residues. V was shortened by 7 bases and J by 1 base, with 10 bases between the two germline ends. Germline assignment: CDR1 SEHNR and CDR2 FQNEAQ (reference sequence). Here the CDR3 reads CASNLQGNTEAFF. In nucleotides, the CDR3 is TGTGCCAGCAACCTTCAGGGGAACACTGAAGCTTTCTTT.

This clone is a singleton in its sample. The gene calls are TRBV18 and TRBJ2-3; possibly TRBD1 for D (6 bases). This CDR3 region has 12 residues. V was trimmed by 6 bases and J by 11 bases, leaving 15 bases between them. CDR1 and CDR2 from the germline V gene are KGHSH and LQKENI. CDR3 in DNA: TGTGCCAGCTCGCCTGACTTACAGGGGCAGTATTTT. Protein: CASSPDLQGQYF.

The chain couples TRBV11-3 to TRBJ2-5; D remains unclear. CDR1 is SGHNT and CDR2 is YENEEA in the germline V gene. Trimming stripped 11 bases from V and 5 bases from J, with 12 bases between. The CDR3 covers 11 residues. The CDR3 spells CAAVGRETQYF. CDR3 DNA: TGTGCCGCCGTGGGCAGGGAGACCCAGTACTTC.

The chain links TRBV9 to TRBJ1-2, with D perhaps matching TRBD1 (6 bases). The CDR3 contains 14 residues. CDR1 and CDR2 (germline): SGDLS, YYNGEE. Trimming left V 0 bases short and J 7 bases short, with 13 bases between. The CDR3 DNA reads as TGTGCCAGCAGCGTAGCCGGGGGCGCGGTTGGCTACACCTTC. As protein: CASSVAGGAVGYTF.

V and J are TRBV9 and TRBJ2-2, with TRBD1 as a possible D gene (6 bases). V lost 0 bases to trimming and J lost 3 bases, with 9 bases between them. This CDR3 comprises 15 residues. CDR1 SGDLS and CDR2 YYNGEE come from the germline V gene. The CDR3 region is CASSVGQVDTGELFF. CDR3 bases: TGTGCCAGCAGCGTAGGACAGGTCGACACCGGGGAGCTGTTTTTT.

This clone was seen just once. The rearrangement joins TRBV7-7 to TRBJ2-7; TRBD2 matches 7 bases. The CDR3 extends over 13 amino acids. Trimming cost V 1 base and J 7 bases; bases outside gene matches: 4. Germline V gene data show CDR1 as SSHAT and CDR2 as FNYEAQ (reference sequence). For the CDR3, the DNA is TGTGCCAGCAGCTTAGTGGGGGGGAGTGAGCAGTACTTC. Translating it yields CASSLVGGSEQYF.

The V and J genes are TRBV27 and TRBJ1-6; D remains ambiguous. Germline lookup yields CDR1 MNHEY and CDR2 SMNVEV (reference sequence). The V end was cut by 8 bases, the J end by 0 bases, with 8 bases between. CDR3 length equals 14 residues. CDR3 nucleotide sequence: TGTGCCAGCTCTCCAAGCTCCTATAATTCACCCCTCCACTTT. This encodes CASSPSSYNSPLHF.

This clone was seen a single time. The chain recombines TRBV27 with TRBJ1-2, with 7 bases that match TRBD1. The germline gives CDR1 MNHEY, CDR2 SMNVEV (reference sequence). This CDR3 has 15 amino acids. After removal of 4 bases from V and 4 bases from J, the junction contained 9 bases not matched to a gene. CDR3 nucleotides: TGTGCCAGCAGTTCCGAGACAGGGTTGGGCTATGGCTACACCTTC. Translating it yields CASSSETGLGYGYTF.